This entry describes one T cell receptor (beta chain). The sample is drawn from a study of blood T cells in healthy people across ages. It was with a sample-barcoded 5' primer and a J-beta primer mix that a second PCR of roughly 7 to 12 cycles was run. Each CDR3 protein gets one entry after TCRdb re-called the 5' RACE reads with MiXCR. The sample includes roughly 800,000 distinct CDR3 sequences, around 34% of them seen just once. This clonotype was obtained from a man between 18 and 35 years old in good health. Sequenced: blood.

CDR3 sequence reads: CASSLVATSGGPNTGELFF. The CDR3 DNA is TGCGCCAGCAGCTTGGTGGCCACTAGCGGGGGACCCAACACCGGGGAGCTGTTTTTT. The chain uses TRBV5-1 and TRBJ2-2, with 11 bases aligning to TRBD2. In germline, CDR1 is SGHRS, CDR2 YFSETQ. V lost 0 bases, J lost 2 bases, and 9 bases stayed unmatched. This CDR3 comprises 19 residues.